This T cell receptor (beta chain) was recorded in a study of shared clonotypes between healthy human individuals. Findings of the study overall: How much donors shared clonotypes was expected to be affected by sequencing depth. Blood alone was sampled, and tissue repertoires likely differ.

Evenly divided among several immunoSEQ plates was the genomic DNA of each subset. In the study's own analysis: Quality scores were absent from the junction-only immunoSEQ sequences, so filtering differed. Produced via immunoSEQ multiplex PCR; TCRdb's table is partial and in-frame only. That table is the source of V, J and clone size, and D and trimming were worked out from the DNA. The sample yields over 400,000 clones, 81% seen once. V gave up 4 bases and J gave up 3 bases; unmatched junction bases: 3. The CDR3 sequence is 15 residues long. The germline gives CDR1 SGHAT, CDR2 FQNNGV. This clone was counted only a few times. Its antigen is undetermined.

This rearrangement joins TRBV11-2 to TRBJ2-3; TRBD2 matches 11 bases. Sample: PBMCs. The receptor was derived from a woman aged 40 to 49 in good health. Some clones in this sample may be carry-over from other donors' samples. The CDR3 DNA follows: TGTGCCAGCAGCTATAGCGGGAGGGAGACAGATACGCAGTATTTT. Encoded protein: CASSYSGRETDTQYF.